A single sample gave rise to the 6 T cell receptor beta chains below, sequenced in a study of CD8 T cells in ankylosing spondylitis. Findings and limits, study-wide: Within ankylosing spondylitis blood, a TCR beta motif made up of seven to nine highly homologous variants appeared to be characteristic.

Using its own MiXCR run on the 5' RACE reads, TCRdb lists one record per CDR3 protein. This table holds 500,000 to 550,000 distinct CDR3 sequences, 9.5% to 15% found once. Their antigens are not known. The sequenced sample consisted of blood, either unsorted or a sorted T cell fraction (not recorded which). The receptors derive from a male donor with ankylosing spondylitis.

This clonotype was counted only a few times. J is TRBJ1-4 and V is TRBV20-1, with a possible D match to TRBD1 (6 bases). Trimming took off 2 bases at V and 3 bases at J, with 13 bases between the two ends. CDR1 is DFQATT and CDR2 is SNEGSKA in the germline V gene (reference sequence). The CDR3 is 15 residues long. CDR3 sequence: CSARIRGSANEKLFF. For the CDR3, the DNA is TGCAGTGCTAGAATCAGGGGTTCAGCTAATGAAAAACTGTTTTTT.

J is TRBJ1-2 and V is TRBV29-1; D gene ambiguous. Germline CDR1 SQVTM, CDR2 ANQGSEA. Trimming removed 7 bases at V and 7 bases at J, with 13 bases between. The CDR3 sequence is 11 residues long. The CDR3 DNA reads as TGCAGCGACCTGACATCGGTTGGCTACACCTTC. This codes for CSDLTSVGYTF.

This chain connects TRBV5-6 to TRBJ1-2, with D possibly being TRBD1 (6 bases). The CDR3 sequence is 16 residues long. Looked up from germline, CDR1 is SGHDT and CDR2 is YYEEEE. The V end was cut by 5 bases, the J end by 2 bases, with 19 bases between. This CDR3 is CASSPDSGYNNYGYTF. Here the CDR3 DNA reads TGTGCCAGCAGTCCGGACAGCGGTTATAACAACTATGGCTACACCTTC.

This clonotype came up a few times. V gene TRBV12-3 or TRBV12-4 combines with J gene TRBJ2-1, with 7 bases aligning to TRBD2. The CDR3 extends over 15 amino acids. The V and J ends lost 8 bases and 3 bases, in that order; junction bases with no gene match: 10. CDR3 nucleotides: TGTGCCAGCGCGGCGGGAGAAAGGGTCTACAATGAGCAGTTCTTC. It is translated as CASAAGERVYNEQFF.

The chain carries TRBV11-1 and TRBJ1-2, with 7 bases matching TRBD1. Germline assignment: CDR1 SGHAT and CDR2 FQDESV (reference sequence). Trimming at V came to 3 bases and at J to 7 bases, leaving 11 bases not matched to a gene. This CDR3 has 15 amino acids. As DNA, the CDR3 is TGTGCCAGCAGCTTCGGGACAGAGGGCACGGGTGGCTACACCTTC. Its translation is CASSFGTEGTGGYTF.

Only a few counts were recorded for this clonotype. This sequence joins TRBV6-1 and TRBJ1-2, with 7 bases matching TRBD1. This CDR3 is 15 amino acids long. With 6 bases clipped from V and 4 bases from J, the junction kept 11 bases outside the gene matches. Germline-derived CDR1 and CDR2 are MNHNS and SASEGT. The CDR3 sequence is CASSTGTDTAYGYTF. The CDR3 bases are TGTGCCAGCAGCACCGGGACAGACACAGCCTATGGCTACACCTTC.